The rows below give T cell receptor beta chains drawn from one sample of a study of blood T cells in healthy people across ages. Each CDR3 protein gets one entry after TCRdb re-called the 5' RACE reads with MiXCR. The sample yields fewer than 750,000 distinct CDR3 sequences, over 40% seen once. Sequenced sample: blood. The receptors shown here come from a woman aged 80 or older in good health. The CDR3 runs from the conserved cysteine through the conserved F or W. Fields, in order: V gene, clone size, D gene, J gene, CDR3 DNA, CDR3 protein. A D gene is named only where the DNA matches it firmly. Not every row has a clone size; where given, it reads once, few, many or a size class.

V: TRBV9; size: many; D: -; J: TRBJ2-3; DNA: TGTGCCAGCAGCGCGCTAGCCCCAGATACGCAGTATTTT; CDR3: CASSALAPDTQYF
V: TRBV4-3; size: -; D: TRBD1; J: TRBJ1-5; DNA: TGCGCCAGCAGCCAAGGGACAGGGCTTATACAGCCCCAGCATTTT; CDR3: CASSQGTGLIQPQHF
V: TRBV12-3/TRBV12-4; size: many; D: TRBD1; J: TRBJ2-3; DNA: TGTGCCAGCAGTGGTGGGACAGGGGGCTATGATACGCAGTATTTT; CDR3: CASSGGTGGYDTQYF
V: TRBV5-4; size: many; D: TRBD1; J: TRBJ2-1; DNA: TGTGCCAGCAGCTCCCCACAGGGGAGTGAGCAGTTCTTC; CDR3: CASSSPQGSEQFF
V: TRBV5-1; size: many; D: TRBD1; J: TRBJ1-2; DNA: TGCGCCAGCAGCTTGGGACAGGGGGCGCTTGGCTACACCTTC; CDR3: CASSLGQGALGYTF
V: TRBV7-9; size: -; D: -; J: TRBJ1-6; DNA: TGTGCCAGCAGCTTAGTCGGGGACGGTAATTCACCCCTCCACTTT; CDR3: CASSLVGDGNSPLHF
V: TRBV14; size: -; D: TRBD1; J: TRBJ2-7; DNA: TGTGCCAGCAGTCCGCTACAGGGGGCCTCCTACGAGCAGTACTTC; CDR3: CASSPLQGASYEQYF
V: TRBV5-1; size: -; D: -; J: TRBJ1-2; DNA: TGCGCCAGCAGCTTGGCCGGGCAGGGGTTTTATGGCTACACCTTC; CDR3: CASSLAGQGFYGYTF
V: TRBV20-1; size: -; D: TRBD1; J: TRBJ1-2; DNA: TGCAGTGCTAATTCCCAACAGGGGGGAAACTATGGCTACACCTTC; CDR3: CSANSQQGGNYGYTF
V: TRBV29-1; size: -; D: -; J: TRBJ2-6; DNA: TGCAGCGTTGCCCTATCTGGGGCCAACGTCCTGACTTTC; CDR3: CSVALSGANVLTF
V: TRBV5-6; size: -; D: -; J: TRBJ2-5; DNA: TGTGCCAGCAGCTTGGCACTGTACCAAGAGACCCAGTACTTC; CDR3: CASSLALYQETQYF
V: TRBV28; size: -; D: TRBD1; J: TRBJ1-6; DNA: TGTGCCAGCAGTTTTCGGGGCTCCAGGGGGCGCATATCAGGCATAATCAATTCACCCCTCCACTTT; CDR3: CASSFRGSRGRISGIINSPLHF
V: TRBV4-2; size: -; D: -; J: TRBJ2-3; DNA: TGTGCCAGCAGCCAAGTCTTCGGGACCCCTGGTACGCAGTATTTT; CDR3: CASSQVFGTPGTQYF
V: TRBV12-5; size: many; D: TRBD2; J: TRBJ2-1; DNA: TGTGCTAGTGGTCCCGGACTAGCATTCAATGAGCAGTTCTTC; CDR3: CASGPGLAFNEQFF
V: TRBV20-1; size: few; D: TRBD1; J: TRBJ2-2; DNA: TGCAGTGCTAGAGATTCGGCAGGGGGCATGCCCGGGGAGCTGTTTTTT; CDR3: CSARDSAGGMPGELFF
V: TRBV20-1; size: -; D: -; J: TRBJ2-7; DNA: TGCAGTGCTAGAGGACAGCGGTACTACGAGCGGTACTTC; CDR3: CSARGQRYYERYF
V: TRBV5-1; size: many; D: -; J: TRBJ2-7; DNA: TGCGCCAGCAGCTTGTTCCTGACCCCATCCGAGCAGTACTTC; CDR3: CASSLFLTPSEQYF
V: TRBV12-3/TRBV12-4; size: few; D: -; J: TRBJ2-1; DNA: TGTGCCAGCAGTGTAGTGGGTCCCGGGAACGAGCAGTTCTTC; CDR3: CASSVVGPGNEQFF
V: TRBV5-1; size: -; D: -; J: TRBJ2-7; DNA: TGCGCCAGCGCCTTAGGGGGTACGTACGAGCAGTACTTC; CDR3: CASALGGTYEQYF
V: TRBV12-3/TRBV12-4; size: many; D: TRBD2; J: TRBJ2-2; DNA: TGTGCCAGCAGGGAACTAGCGGGAGGGCCCGGGGAGCTGTTTTTT; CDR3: CASRELAGGPGELFF
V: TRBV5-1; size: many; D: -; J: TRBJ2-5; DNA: TGCGCCAGCAGCTTTGACCCCCGGGACAACCCGGTGGAGACCCAGTACTTC; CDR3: CASSFDPRDNPVETQYF
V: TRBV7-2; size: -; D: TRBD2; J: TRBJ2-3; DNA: TGTGCCAGCAGCTTCAGTCCGGGGGGGCCGACAGATACGCAGTATTTT; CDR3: CASSFSPGGPTDTQYF
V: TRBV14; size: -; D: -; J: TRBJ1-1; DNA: TGTGCCAGCAGCCAAGTAAAAGGGGCCCCGAGAACTGAAGCTTTCTTT; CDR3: CASSQVKGAPRTEAFF
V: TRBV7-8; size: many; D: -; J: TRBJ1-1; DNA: TGTGCCAGCAGCTTATCGGGAAGCGGCACTGAAGCTTTCTTT; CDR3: CASSLSGSGTEAFF
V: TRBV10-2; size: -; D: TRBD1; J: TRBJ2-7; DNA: TGCGCCAGCAAACTTGGGACAGGCTTCTCCTACGAGCAGTACTTC; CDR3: CASKLGTGFSYEQYF
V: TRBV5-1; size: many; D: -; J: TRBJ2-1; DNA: TGCGCCAGCAGCTTGGGGCGCCGGGAGCAGTTCTTC; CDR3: CASSLGRREQFF
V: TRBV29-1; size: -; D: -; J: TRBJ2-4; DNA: TGCAGCGTTGCGCAGGTCAATGTAGCCAAAAACATTCAGTACTTC; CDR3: CSVAQVNVAKNIQYF
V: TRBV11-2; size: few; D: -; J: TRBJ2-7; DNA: TGTGCCAGCAGCTTAGGGCGGGGCGCCGAGCAGTACTTC; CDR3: CASSLGRGAEQYF
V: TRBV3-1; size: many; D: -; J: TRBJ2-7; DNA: TGTGCCAGCAGTCGCTCCTACGAGCAGTACTTC; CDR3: CASSRSYEQYF
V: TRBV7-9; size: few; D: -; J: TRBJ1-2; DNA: TGTGCCAGCAGCCTGGGACTTCATGGCTACACCTTC; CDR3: CASSLGLHGYTF
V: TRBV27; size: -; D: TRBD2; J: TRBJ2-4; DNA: TGTGCCAGCAGAATAACCCCGGGACTAGCGGGAGGATCCAAAAACATTCAGTACTTC; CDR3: CASRITPGLAGGSKNIQYF
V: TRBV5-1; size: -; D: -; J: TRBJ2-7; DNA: TGCGCCAGCAGCTTGGAACCAGGGCTCTACGAGCAGTACTTC; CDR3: CASSLEPGLYEQYF